Listed here are 27 T cell receptor beta chains from one sample, sequenced in a study of blood T cell repertoires in COVID-19. Clones were sequenced by immunoSEQ multiplex PCR, and TCRdb holds only the in-frame ones, with some missing. The sample carries approximately 200,000 clones, around nine tenths recorded once. Sequenced input: peripheral blood. The receptors shown here come from a man aged 60-69 years who had recovered from COVID-19.

The chain carries TRBV7-2 and TRBJ2-7; D is possibly TRBD1 (5 bases). Trimming left V 5 bases short and J 5 bases short, with 13 bases between. Germline V gene data show CDR1 as SGHTA and CDR2 as FQGNSA. This CDR3 region has 13 residues. The CDR3 loop reads CASSLLQGDEQYF. CDR3 nucleotide sequence: TGTGCCAGCAGCCTCCTCCAAGGGGACGAGCAGTACTTC.

The chain combines TRBV2 with TRBJ2-7, with 11 bases matching TRBD1. Germline V lookup: CDR1 SNHLY, CDR2 FYNNEI. Trimming at V came to 10 bases and at J to 2 bases, leaving 10 bases not matched to a gene. CDR3 size: 15 residues. CDR3 sequence: CATDLGTGGTYEQYF. In DNA form, the CDR3 reads TGTGCCACCGATCTTGGGACAGGGGGGACCTACGAGCAGTACTTC.

This clone was seen only a few times. The chain couples TRBV2 to TRBJ1-5, with TRBD1 as a possible D gene (6 bases). The CDR3 has 15 residues. Germline CDR1 and CDR2: SNHLY and FYNNEI. Trimming took off 4 bases at V and 0 bases at J, with 10 bases between the two ends. In nucleotides, the CDR3 is TGTGCCAGCAGTGCGCAGGGGATTAGCAATCAGCCCCAGCATTTT. It yields the protein CASSAQGISNQPQHF. The variable domain in full, with the rest retrieved from reference TRBV2 and TRBJ1-5, is EPEVTQTPSHQVTQMGQEVILRCVPISNHLYFYWYRQILGQKVEFLVSFYNNEISEKSEIFDDQFSVERPDGSNFTLKIRSTKLEDSAMYFCASSAQGISNQPQHFGDGTRLSIL.

The chain employs TRBV3-1 (or the pseudogene TRBV3-2) and TRBJ2-7; the match to TRBD1 covers 12 bases. CDR3 size: 14 residues. V trimming: 1 base; J trimming: 10 bases; junction bases outside the gene matches: 5. Per germline, CDR1 LGHDT and CDR2 YNNKEL (reference sequence). In nucleotides, the CDR3 is TGTGCCAGCAGCCAAGTACCGGGACAGGGGGCTCAGTACTTC. It is translated as CASSQVPGQGAQYF.

The J gene is TRBJ2-5, the V gene TRBV10-3; TRBD2 is a possible D gene (7 bases). The CDR3 totals 15 residues. Germline CDR1 and CDR2: ENHRY and SYGVKD. The V end lost 6 bases, the J end lost 2 bases, and 16 bases lay between the germline ends. DNA of the CDR3: TGTGCCATCAGAACAAGGGGGGGCGGTCAAGAGACCCAGTACTTC. Translation gives CAIRTRGGGQETQYF.

The V call is TRBV5-1, the J call TRBJ2-5, with 7 bases matching TRBD1. There are 13 residues in the CDR3. Germline assignment: CDR1 SGHRS and CDR2 YFSETQ. The V gene end was trimmed by 3 bases and the J gene end by 3 bases; junction bases not matched to a gene: 2. CDR3: CASSSQGEETQYF. The CDR3 DNA is TGCGCCAGCAGCTCTCAGGGGGAAGAGACCCAGTACTTC.

The V call is TRBV27, the J call TRBJ1-2; perhaps TRBD1 as D (6 bases). CDR1 is MNHEY, CDR2 SMNVEV, per germline (reference sequence). The CDR3 is 14 residues long. V was pared by 8 bases and J by 0 bases, with 13 bases between. The CDR3 loop is CASGRGGSNYGYTF. CDR3 coding DNA: TGTGCCAGCGGGAGGGGGGGTTCTAACTATGGCTACACCTTC.

This chain links TRBV3-1 (or the pseudogene TRBV3-2) with TRBJ1-2; D gene uncertain. CDR1 and CDR2 from the germline V gene are LGHDT and YNNKEL (reference sequence). The CDR3 totals 14 residues. The ends were cut back, 2 bases at V and 8 bases at J, with 15 bases in the middle. CDR3 sequence (DNA): TGTGCCAGCAGCCAACCTTCACCCGGTAGCGGCTACACCTTC. This translates into CASSQPSPGSGYTF.

V is TRBV10-2 and J is TRBJ2-1; TRBD2 matches 9 bases. The CDR3 totals 15 residues. Germline V gives CDR1 WSHSY, CDR2 SAAADI. Trimming took 7 bases from V and 7 from J; bases not matched to a gene: 11. In DNA, the CDR3 is TGCGCCAGCAAGGCCTTTAGCGGGAGTGGTAATGAGCAGTTCTTC. Amino acid sequence: CASKAFSGSGNEQFF.

The rearrangement links TRBV5-6 to TRBJ2-3, with 8 bases aligning to TRBD2. There are 17 residues in the CDR3. J lost 4 bases, V lost 4 bases, and 14 bases had no gene match. Germline V gene data show CDR1 as SGHDT and CDR2 as YYEEEE. CDR3 nucleotides: TGTGCCAGCAGCCCAAACCGCGGGGGGCGGGGCCCAGATACGCAGTATTTT. Translation: CASSPNRGGRGPDTQYF.

This chain links TRBV3-1 (or the pseudogene TRBV3-2) with TRBJ2-7, with TRBD2 matching over 7 bases. The V gene end was trimmed by 4 bases and the J gene end by 5 bases; junction bases not matched to a gene: 8. This CDR3 is 14 amino acids long. From germline, CDR1 is LGHDT and CDR2 YNNKEL (reference sequence). The CDR3 spells CASSPGGGSNEQYF. For the CDR3, the DNA is TGTGCCAGCAGCCCTGGGGGGGGGTCAAACGAGCAGTACTTC.

The chain links TRBV7-8 to TRBJ1-1; maybe TRBD1 (6 bases). The CDR3 has 13 residues. Per the germline V gene, CDR1 is SGHVS and CDR2 is FQNEAQ. V dropped 2 bases and J dropped 11 bases, with 15 bases sitting between them. The CDR3 nucleotides read TGTGCCAGCAGCTTATTCGGGGGGCCGGCTGCTTTCTTT. Translation: CASSLFGGPAAFF.

This clone came up once. At the DNA level, this CDR3 is encoded by other sequences in the same sample as well. The CDR3 region is CASSEEDRGWHEQFF. The CDR3 bases are TGTGCCAGCAGTGAAGAGGACAGGGGATGGCATGAGCAGTTCTTC. The V and J genes are TRBV6-1 and TRBJ2-1; 9 positions agree with TRBD1. Germline lookup yields CDR1 MNHNS and CDR2 SASEGT. The CDR3 sequence is 15 residues long. With V trimmed by 1 base and J by 8 bases, 6 bases remained unmatched.

This rearrangement joins TRBV24-1 to TRBJ1-2, with 8 bases fitting TRBD1. V lost 5 bases, J lost 4 bases, and 8 bases stayed unmatched. The CDR3 is 15 residues long. Germline V lookup: CDR1 KGHDR, CDR2 SFDVKD. The DNA for the CDR3 is TGTGCCACCAGTGTTCGGACAGGGCGGATCTATGGCTACACCTTC. Amino acids: CATSVRTGRIYGYTF.

This chain joins TRBV7-3 and TRBJ2-5; 8 bases line up with TRBD2. This CDR3 has 14 amino acids. Germline V gives CDR1 SGHTA, CDR2 FQGTGA. V shed 0 bases, J shed 5 bases, and the junction held 2 bases outside the gene matches. The CDR3 spells CASSLTPSGETQYF. The CDR3 bases are TGTGCCAGCAGCTTAACCCCTAGCGGGGAGACCCAGTACTTC.

This clone has just one count. The chain employs TRBV28 and TRBJ2-7; 7 bases line up with TRBD1. The germline V gene has CDR1 MDHEN and CDR2 SYDVKM. This CDR3 comprises 12 residues. Losses at the gene ends were 5 bases for V and 4 bases for J; bases not matched to a gene: 2. The CDR3 protein is CASSLGQYEQYF. CDR3 DNA sequence: TGTGCCAGCAGTCTGGGACAGTACGAGCAGTACTTC.

The V gene is TRBV6-1, the J gene TRBJ1-1; TRBD1 agrees at 12 bases. Losses at the gene ends were 4 bases for V and 1 base for J; bases not matched to a gene: 4. The CDR3 sequence is 16 residues long. Germline lookup yields CDR1 MNHNS and CDR2 SASEGT. CDR3 region: CASSGDRGRTNTEAFF. CDR3 bases: TGTGCCAGCAGTGGGGACAGGGGGCGAACGAACACTGAAGCTTTCTTT.

The genes are TRBV7-3 and TRBJ1-3; perhaps TRBD1 as D (6 bases). Trimming left V 1 base short and J 4 bases short, with 11 bases between. Germline V gene data show CDR1 as SGHTA and CDR2 as FQGTGA. The CDR3 consists of 15 residues. The CDR3 here is CASSLRGGSGNTIYF. For the CDR3, the DNA is TGTGCCAGCAGCTTAAGGGGGGGCTCCGGAAACACCATATATTTT.

The rearrangement uses TRBV9 and TRBJ1-4; D not resolved. V was pared by 4 bases and J by 0 bases, with 10 bases between. Germline CDR1 reads SGDLS; CDR2 reads YYNGEE. The CDR3 length is 15 residues. CDR3 sequence reads: CASSPGLSTNEKLFF. In DNA, the CDR3 is TGTGCCAGCAGCCCAGGACTGTCAACTAATGAAAAACTGTTTTTT.

The V and J genes are TRBV28 and TRBJ2-1; 7 bases fit TRBD2. Germline V gene sequence: CDR1 MDHEN, CDR2 SYDVKM. The CDR3 runs 12 residues. J gave up 10 bases and V 6 bases, and 6 bases lay outside the gene matches. Here the CDR3 reads CASRSTSEEQFF. The CDR3 DNA reads as TGTGCCAGCAGATCTACTAGCGAGGAGCAGTTCTTC.

V usage is TRBV28 and J usage is TRBJ2-7, with TRBD2 identical over 14 bases. Germline loops: CDR1 MDHEN, CDR2 SYDVKM. This CDR3 comprises 17 residues. V shed 2 bases and J 3 bases; nucleotides not matched to a gene: 6. The CDR3 sequence: CASSLGTSGRGGYEQYF. The CDR3, as DNA: TGTGCCAGCAGTTTAGGGACTAGCGGGAGAGGCGGCTACGAGCAGTACTTC.

This chain joins TRBV5-1 and TRBJ2-3; D ambiguous. The germline V and J ends were trimmed by 4 bases and 3 bases, with 12 bases remaining between them. Per germline, CDR1 SGHRS and CDR2 YFSETQ. This CDR3 comprises 14 residues. The CDR3 is CASSPRSLTDTQYF. The CDR3 DNA reads as TGCGCCAGCAGCCCCCGGTCCCTAACAGATACGCAGTATTTT.

This chain joins TRBV19 and TRBJ1-5; 8 bases map to TRBD1. Germline CDR1 reads LNHDA; CDR2 reads SQIVND (reference sequence). CDR3 length: 14 amino acids. V gave up 8 bases and J gave up 1 base; unmatched junction bases: 4. CDR3 DNA sequence: TGTGCCAGTTCCAGGGGGCAAAGCAATCAGCCCCAGCATTTT. This translates into CASSRGQSNQPQHF.

The chain is built from TRBV18 and TRBJ2-2, with 13 bases aligning to TRBD2. CDR1 and CDR2 (germline): KGHSH, LQKENI. This CDR3 has 18 amino acids. V lost 4 bases and J lost 0; bases outside the gene matches: 5. DNA for the CDR3: TGTGCCAGCTCACGAAGACTAGCGGGGGGAACGAACACCGGGGAGCTGTTTTTT. The encoded protein is CASSRRLAGGTNTGELFF.

The chain uses TRBV27 and TRBJ1-6; TRBD1 might be the D (5 bases). Germline assignment: CDR1 MNHEY and CDR2 SMNVEV (reference sequence). The CDR3 contains 15 residues. Trimming removed 3 bases from V and 2 bases from J, with 8 bases in between. CDR3 loop: CASSFGATYNSPLHF. The CDR3 DNA follows: TGTGCCAGCAGTTTTGGGGCTACCTATAATTCACCCCTCCACTTT.

V and J are TRBV5-1 and TRBJ1-1; 7 bases are a match to TRBD1. This CDR3 contains 16 residues. With V trimmed by 8 bases and J by 0 bases, 13 bases remained unmatched. In germline, CDR1 is SGHRS, CDR2 YFSETQ. CDR3: CASSDRYDLMNTEAFF. In nucleotides, the CDR3 is TGCGCCAGTTCGGACAGGTACGACCTAATGAACACTGAAGCTTTCTTT.

J is TRBJ2-3 and V is TRBV15; D not certain. Germline V gene lookup returns CDR1 LNHNV and CDR2 YYDKDF (reference sequence). There are 14 residues in the CDR3. The germline V and J ends were trimmed by 0 bases and 8 bases, with 12 bases remaining between them. CDR3 sequence reads: CATSRDVTTSTQYF. The CDR3, as DNA: TGTGCCACCAGCAGAGATGTAACTACGAGTACGCAGTATTTT. The complete variable domain, with remaining parts taken from reference TRBV15 and TRBJ2-3, reads DAMVIQNPRYQVTQFGKPVTLSCSQTLNHNVMYWYQQKSSQAPKLLFHYYDKDFNNEADTPDNFQSRRPNTSFCFLDIRSPGLGDTAMYLCATSRDVTTSTQYFGPGTRLTVL.